The 15 T cell receptor beta chains reported below all come from one sample, sequenced in a study of T cell repertoires in cytomegalovirus infection. What these receptors recognize is not known. From the reads, TCRdb called clonotypes with MiXCR, one entry per CDR3 protein. The data show 750,000 to 950,000 distinct CDR3 sequences, about 29% seen once. The sequencing used cultured CD8+ T cells from PBMCs, collected from culture after CMV antigen stimulation. The receptors derive from a human donor in good health (CMV status not recorded). Some clones in this sample may be carry-over from other donors' samples.

The table lists this clonotype with a few counts. J is TRBJ2-5 and V is TRBV2; 7 nucleotides line up with TRBD1. V was pared by 5 bases and J by 0 bases, with 9 bases of the junction left unmatched. Germline lookup yields CDR1 SNHLY and CDR2 FYNNEI. This CDR3 contains 16 residues. CDR3 nucleotides: TGTGCCAGCAGTTCGACAGGGCGAGAGTACCAAGAGACCCAGTACTTC. It encodes CASSSTGREYQETQYF.

The V gene is TRBV29-1, the J gene TRBJ2-5; 12 bases are a match to TRBD1. The CDR3 loop spans 14 amino acids. Trimming at V came to 4 bases and at J to 4 bases, leaving 4 bases not matched to a gene. CDR1 SQVTM and CDR2 ANQGSEA come from the germline V gene. CDR3 in DNA: TGCAGCGTTGGGGGGACAGGGGGCCCAGAGACCCAGTACTTC. Translating it yields CSVGGTGGPETQYF. The variable domain in full, with the rest retrieved from reference TRBV29-1 and TRBJ2-5, is SAVISQKPSRDICQRGTSLTIQCQVDSQVTMMFWYRQQPGQSLTLIATANQGSEATYESGFVIDKFPISRPNLTFSTLTVSNMSPEDSSIYLCSVGGTGGPETQYFGPGTRLLVL.

The table lists this clonotype with a few counts. The rearrangement links TRBV19 to TRBJ1-1; D is uncertain. The V and J ends lost 0 bases and 1 base respectively, with 3 bases between them. This CDR3 spans 13 amino acids. Looked up from germline, CDR1 is LNHDA and CDR2 is SQIVND (reference sequence). As DNA, the CDR3 is TGTGCCAGTAGTATAGAAAGGAACACTGAAGCTTTCTTT. Amino acid sequence: CASSIERNTEAFF.

This chain joins TRBV5-6 and TRBJ2-7; D gene unclear. V lost 0 bases and J 5 bases, leaving 9 bases between the germline ends. This CDR3 has 13 amino acids. Germline V CDR1 and CDR2: SGHDT, YYEEEE. The CDR3 nucleotides read TGTGCCAGCAGCTTGGATAGGTTCAACGAGCAGTACTTC. Its protein is CASSLDRFNEQYF.

In nucleotides, the CDR3 is TGTGCCAGCAGCGTAGTAGGGGGAGGCACTGAAGCTTTCTTT. Its translation is CASSVVGGGTEAFF. This chain links TRBV9 with TRBJ1-1; D might be TRBD1 (6 bases). Germline V gene sequence: CDR1 SGDLS, CDR2 YYNGEE. V was clipped by 0 bases and J by 4 bases, with 10 bases between them. This CDR3 spans 14 amino acids. Looking up the rest from reference TRBV9 and TRBJ1-1 gives the full variable domain: DSGVTQTPKHLITATGQRVTLRCSPRSGDLSVYWYQQSLDQGLQFLIQYYNGEERAKGNILERFSAQQFPDLHSELNLSSLELGDSALYFCASSVVGGGTEAFFGQGTRLTVV.

The chain joins TRBV19 to TRBJ2-2; TRBD1 matches 10 bases. Germline V CDR1 and CDR2: LNHDA, SQIVND (reference sequence). The CDR3 runs 16 residues. J gave up 4 bases and V 7 bases, and 9 bases lay outside the gene matches. The CDR3 reads CASTPQDRGGTGELFF. Here the CDR3 DNA reads TGTGCCAGTACCCCCCAGGACAGGGGGGGCACCGGGGAGCTGTTTTTT.

The chain employs TRBV7-6 and TRBJ2-7; D may be TRBD1 (5 bases). Germline loops: CDR1 SGHVS, CDR2 FNYEAQ. V shed 5 bases and J shed 2 bases, with 22 bases lying between them. The CDR3 has 17 residues. CDR3 sequence: CASSHLSPPTATYEQYF. Here the CDR3 DNA reads TGTGCCAGCAGCCACCTAAGTCCCCCGACAGCCACCTACGAGCAGTACTTC.

This clonotype was detected only a few times. The V and J genes are TRBV6-8 and TRBJ2-1; D not certain. Germline CDR1 MNHGY, CDR2 SAAAGT. V was cut by 2 bases and J by 2 bases, with 10 bases left in between. The CDR3 is made up of 15 amino acids. The CDR3 nucleotides read TGTGCCAGCAGTTACGAGGCGACTCCCTACAATGAGCAGTTCTTC. It specifies CASSYEATPYNEQFF.

The gene calls are TRBV5-1 and TRBJ1-3, with D possibly TRBD1 on 6 matching bases. Per the germline V gene, CDR1 is SGHRS and CDR2 is YFSETQ. V lost 2 bases and J lost 0, with 9 bases in between. The CDR3 consists of 15 residues. DNA of the CDR3: TGCGCCAGCAGCTTTGGACAGAACTCTGGAAACACCATATATTTT. Translation gives CASSFGQNSGNTIYF.

The genes are TRBV2 and TRBJ2-1, with 11 bases lining up with TRBD1. V lost 6 bases and J lost 8; bases outside the gene matches: 9. Germline loops: CDR1 SNHLY, CDR2 FYNNEI. This CDR3 region has 15 residues. The CDR3 region has the DNA TGTGCCAGCAGGGGGACAGGGGGGATATGGGATGAGCAGTTCTTC. Its translation is CASRGTGGIWDEQFF.

The chain carries TRBV10-3 and TRBJ2-7; D remains ambiguous. Trimming left V 7 bases short and J 5 bases short, with 21 bases between. The CDR3 spans 15 residues. Germline CDR1 is ENHRY and CDR2 is SYGVKD. The CDR3 region is CAIKSKVYPTHEQYF. The CDR3 DNA sequence: TGTGCCATCAAATCTAAAGTTTACCCTACCCACGAGCAGTACTTC.

This clonotype was found many times. The chain couples TRBV7-2 to TRBJ2-7; no definite D call. V was trimmed by 3 bases and J by 5 bases, leaving 11 bases between them. This CDR3 contains 13 residues. The germline CDR1 and CDR2 sequences are SGHTA and FQGNSA. CDR3 bases: TGTGCCAGCAGCTTGTTTCCGGGCCACGAGCAGTACGTC. This codes for CASSLFPGHEQYV.

This clonotype showed up many times. The V gene is TRBV7-2, the J gene TRBJ1-3, with 8 bases aligning to TRBD1. This CDR3 contains 14 residues. V lost 3 bases to trimming and J lost 3 bases; unmatched junction nucleotides: 1. Germline assignment: CDR1 SGHTA and CDR2 FQGNSA. CDR3: CASSLDRDGNTIYF. The CDR3 nucleotides are TGTGCCAGCAGCTTGGACAGGGATGGAAACACCATATATTTT.

This clonotype came up a few times. This chain links TRBV12-3 or TRBV12-4 with TRBJ1-2, with no clear D. The CDR3 is 14 amino acids. Trimming removed 10 bases at V and 2 bases at J, with 17 bases between. The CDR3 loop is CATVDREMNYGYTF. The CDR3 coding sequence is TGTGCCACCGTCGATAGGGAAATGAACTATGGCTACACCTTC.

This clonotype was detected only a few times. The rearrangement uses TRBV19 and TRBJ1-1, with TRBD1 as a possible D gene (6 bases). CDR3 size: 12 residues. CDR1 is LNHDA, CDR2 SQIVND, per germline (reference sequence). The ends were cut back, 7 bases at V and 8 bases at J, with 14 bases in the middle. The CDR3 DNA is TGTGCCAGTAATTCAGGACAGTTCGAAGCTTTCTTT. Translating gives CASNSGQFEAFF.